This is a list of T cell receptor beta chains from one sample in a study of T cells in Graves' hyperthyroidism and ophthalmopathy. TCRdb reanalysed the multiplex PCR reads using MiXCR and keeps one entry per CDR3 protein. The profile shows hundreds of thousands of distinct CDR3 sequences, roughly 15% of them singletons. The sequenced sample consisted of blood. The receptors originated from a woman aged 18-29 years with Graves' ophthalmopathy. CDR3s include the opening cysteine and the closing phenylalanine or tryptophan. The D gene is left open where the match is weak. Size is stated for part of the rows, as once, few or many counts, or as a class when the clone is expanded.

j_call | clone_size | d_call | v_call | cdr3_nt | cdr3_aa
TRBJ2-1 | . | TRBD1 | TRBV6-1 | TGTGCCAGCATTGGCGGGACAGGTTATCCTAGGAGTACCAATGAGCAGTTCTTC | CASIGGTGYPRSTNEQFF
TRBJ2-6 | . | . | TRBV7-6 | TGTGCCAGCAGCTTAGTCCGGACAGTCTCTGGGGCCAACGTCCTGACTTTC | CASSLVRTVSGANVLTF
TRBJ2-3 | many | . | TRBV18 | TGTGCCAGCTCACGCGTTGAGTCTAGCGGCACAGATACGCAGTATTTT | CASSRVESSGTDTQYF
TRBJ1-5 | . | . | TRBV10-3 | TGTGCCATCAAGGGAGATAGCAATCAGCCCCAGCATTTT | CAIKGDSNQPQHF
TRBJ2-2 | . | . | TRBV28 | TGTGCCAGCAGTTTATCAGGGTGGGCCGGGGAGCTGTTTTTT | CASSLSGWAGELFF
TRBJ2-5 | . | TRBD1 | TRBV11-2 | TGTGCCAGCAGCTCGACAGGGCCTAAAGAGACCCAGTACTTC | CASSSTGPKETQYF
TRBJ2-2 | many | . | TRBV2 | TGTGCCAGCAGGGATGGACCCCTTGTTAGTGGCGGGGAGCTGTTTTTT | CASRDGPLVSGGELFF
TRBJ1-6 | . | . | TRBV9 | TGTGCCAGCAGCCCAGGGAGCCTTTCACCCCTCCACTTT | CASSPGSLSPLHF
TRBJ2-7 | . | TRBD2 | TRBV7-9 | TGTGCCAGCAGCTTAGCGGCTGGACTAGCGGAAATCGAGCAGTACTTC | CASSLAAGLAEIEQYF
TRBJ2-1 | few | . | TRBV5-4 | TGTGCCAGCAGAGGGGGGAACAATGAGCAGTTCTTC | CASRGGNNEQFF
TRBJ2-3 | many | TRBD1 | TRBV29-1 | TGCAGCGTTGGATACAGGGGGGCTCACACAGATACGCAGTATTTT | CSVGYRGAHTDTQYF
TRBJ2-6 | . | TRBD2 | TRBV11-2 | TGTGCCAGCAGCTTAGACTGGGAGGGAAGGGGCTCTGGGGCCAACGTCCTGACTTTC | CASSLDWEGRGSGANVLTF
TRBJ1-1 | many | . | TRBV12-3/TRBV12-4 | TGTGCCAGCAGTTCCTCCCAGATTGAAGCTTTCTTT | CASSSSQIEAFF
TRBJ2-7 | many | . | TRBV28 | TGTGCCAGCAGGCGGCAGGGGACCCACGAGCAGTACTTC | CASRRQGTHEQYF
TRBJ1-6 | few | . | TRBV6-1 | TGTGCCAGCAGTGACCTGACAGGAACAAATAATTCACCCCTCCACTTT | CASSDLTGTNNSPLHF
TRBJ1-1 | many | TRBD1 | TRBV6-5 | TGTGCCAGCAGTTACTTACGGACAGGGGGGATGAACACTGAAGCTTTCTTT | CASSYLRTGGMNTEAFF
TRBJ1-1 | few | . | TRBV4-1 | TGCGCCAGCAGCCAAGACGGGATTACTGAAGCTTTCTTT | CASSQDGITEAFF
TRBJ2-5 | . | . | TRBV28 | TGTGCCAGCAGTTTCGGGGACACGCAAGAGACCCAGTACTTC | CASSFGDTQETQYF
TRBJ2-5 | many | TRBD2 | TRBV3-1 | TGTGCCAGCAGCCCCGGAGTAGCGGGGGCCCTGTACCAAGAGACCCAGTACTTC | CASSPGVAGALYQETQYF
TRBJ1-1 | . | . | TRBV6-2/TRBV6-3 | TGTGCCAGCTTTGAGGGGGGAGGCACTGAAGCTTTCTTT | CASFEGGGTEAFF
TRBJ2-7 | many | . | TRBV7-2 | TGTGCCAGCAGCTTAGATGGCGGTGGACTACAGACCTACGAGCAGTACTTC | CASSLDGGGLQTYEQYF
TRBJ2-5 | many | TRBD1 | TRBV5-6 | TGTGCCAGCAGATCGCAGGACAGGGGGCAGACCCAGTACTTC | CASRSQDRGQTQYF
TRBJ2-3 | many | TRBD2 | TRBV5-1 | TGCGCCAGCAGCTTACGGACTAGCGGGCTGGGAGATACGCAGTATTTT | CASSLRTSGLGDTQYF
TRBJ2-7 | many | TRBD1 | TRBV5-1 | TGCGCCAGCAGATCCCACACGGGGACAGGGTTCCACGAGCAGTACTTC | CASRSHTGTGFHEQYF
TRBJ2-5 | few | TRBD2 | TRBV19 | TGTGCCAGTAGTATAGGTGATGGGACTAGGCAAGAGACCCAGTACTTC | CASSIGDGTRQETQYF
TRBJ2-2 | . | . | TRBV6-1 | TGTGCCAGCAGTGAAGATGGAGATATGAACACCGGGGAGCTGTTTTTT | CASSEDGDMNTGELFF
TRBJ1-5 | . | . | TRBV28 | TGTGCCAGCAGTCGCTCCCCACAGGGTGCGATTCGGAAGCCCCAGCATTTT | CASSRSPQGAIRKPQHF
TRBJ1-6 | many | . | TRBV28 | TGTGCCAGCAGGGCAGCGGGGAGCTCCTATAATTCACCCCTCCACTTT | CASRAAGSSYNSPLHF
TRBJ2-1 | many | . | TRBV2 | TGTGCCAGTCAGGGTGAGTCGCTCGAGGGTGAGCAGTTCTTC | CASQGESLEGEQFF
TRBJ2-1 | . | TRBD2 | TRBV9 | TGTGCCAGCAGCACCTGGACTAGCGGGGGGGCCAGAAATGAGCAGTTCTTC | CASSTWTSGGARNEQFF
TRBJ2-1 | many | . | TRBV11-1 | TGTGCCAGCAGCTTAGGATCCTTGGGGGAGCAGTTCTTC | CASSLGSLGEQFF
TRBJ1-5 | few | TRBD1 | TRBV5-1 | TGCGCCAGCAGCCCGACAGGGGATGGCAATCAGCCCCAGCATTTT | CASSPTGDGNQPQHF
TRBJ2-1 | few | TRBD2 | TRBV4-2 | TGTGCCAGCAGCCAAGCGACTAGCGGGAGTCTCCACAATGAGCAGTTCTTC | CASSQATSGSLHNEQFF
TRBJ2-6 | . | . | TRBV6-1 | TGTGCCAGCAGTGACGGGGTCCCGTCTGGGGCCAACGTCCTGACTTTC | CASSDGVPSGANVLTF
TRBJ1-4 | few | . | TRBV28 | TGTGCCAGCAGTTTCAGGGGATCTAATGAAAAACTGTTTTTT | CASSFRGSNEKLFF
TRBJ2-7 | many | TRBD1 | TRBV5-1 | TGCGCCAGCAGCTTGGTCACAGGGGGAACGGGTGAGCAGTACTTC | CASSLVTGGTGEQYF
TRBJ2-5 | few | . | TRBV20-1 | TGCAGTTGGCGCGGGCGGGAAGTCGGGGGGTACTTC | CSWRGREVGGYF
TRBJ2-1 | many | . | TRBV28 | TGTGCCAGCAGCACAGGGGGGGTATCCAATGAGCAGTTCTTC | CASSTGGVSNEQFF
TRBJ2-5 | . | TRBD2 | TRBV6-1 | TGTGCCAGCAGTGGCGGGACTAGCGGGGGGCCCCAAGAGACCCAGTACTTC | CASSGGTSGGPQETQYF
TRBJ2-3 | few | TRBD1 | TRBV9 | TGTGCCAGCAGCGTCAGACAGGGAGATACGCAGTATTTT | CASSVRQGDTQYF
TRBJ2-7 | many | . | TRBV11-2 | TGTGCCAGCCGGACTATCAGCGCCTACGAGCAGTACTTC | CASRTISAYEQYF